A selection of T cell receptor beta chains follows, all from one sample in a study of response to subunit inactivated influenza vaccine. TCRdb re-called the RT-PCR reads with MiXCR, one entry per CDR3 protein. The data hold some 600,000 distinct CDR3 sequences, with 12% to 15% observed a single time. The source was PBMCs from blood, collected roughly 15 days before vaccination. The receptors shown here come from a man aged 45-65 years who received an inactivated influenza vaccine. The CDR3 runs from the conserved cysteine through the conserved F or W. D genes are given only for firm matches. The size entry is marked missing in some rows and otherwise reads once, few, many or a size class.

J: TRBJ2-3; V: TRBV5-6; D: -; size: many; DNA: TGTGCCAGCAGCGGGCCGGTCGGGGGACGGGTCACAGATACGCAGTATTTT; CDR3: CASSGPVGGRVTDTQYF
J: TRBJ2-5; V: TRBV7-2; D: -; size: many; DNA: TGTGCCAGCAGTTTAGGGGAGAGAGAGACCCAGTACTTC; CDR3: CASSLGERETQYF
J: TRBJ1-6; V: TRBV5-1; D: TRBD1; size: few; DNA: TGCGCCAGCAGCTTGGACGACAGGGAGTACCCACCCCTCCACTTT; CDR3: CASSLDDREYPPLHF
J: TRBJ2-3; V: TRBV21-1; D: -; size: -; DNA: TGTGCCAGCAGCAAGCGACGGGACAGGGCCCCAGATACGCAGTATTTT; CDR3: CASSKRRDRAPDTQYF
J: TRBJ2-5; V: TRBV4-2; D: TRBD2; size: -; DNA: TGTGCCAGCAGCCAAGGACTAGCACAAGAGACCCAGTACTTC; CDR3: CASSQGLAQETQYF
J: TRBJ2-1; V: TRBV6-2/TRBV6-3; D: TRBD2; size: few; DNA: TGTGCCAGCAGTTACTCATACCCCTCAATAGCGGGAGAGGAGCAGTTCTTC; CDR3: CASSYSYPSIAGEEQFF
J: TRBJ1-2; V: TRBV7-9; D: -; size: many; DNA: TGTGCCAGCAGCGCCGACACGTTCTATGGCTACACCTTC; CDR3: CASSADTFYGYTF
J: TRBJ1-4; V: TRBV7-8; D: TRBD1; size: -; DNA: TGTGCCAGCAGCTTAGACCCGGGACAGCGTGGTGAAAAACTGTTTTTT; CDR3: CASSLDPGQRGEKLFF
J: TRBJ1-1; V: TRBV2; D: -; size: -; DNA: TGTGCCAGCAGTGAATCGAGGAGGCTGGCTGAAGCTTTCTTT; CDR3: CASSESRRLAEAFF
J: TRBJ2-5; V: TRBV4-2; D: -; size: -; DNA: TGTGCCAGCAGCCAAGATCTCGGCACCGGCGTCCAGTACTTC; CDR3: CASSQDLGTGVQYF
J: TRBJ1-1; V: TRBV9; D: -; size: -; DNA: TGTGCCAGCAGCGAGGACCGGGACACTGAAGCTTTCTTT; CDR3: CASSEDRDTEAFF
J: TRBJ2-3; V: TRBV6-2/TRBV6-3; D: -; size: many; DNA: TGTGCCAGCAGTTCTCCGGCGGATACGCAGTATTTT; CDR3: CASSSPADTQYF
J: TRBJ2-1; V: TRBV9; D: -; size: -; DNA: TGTGCCAGCAGCGTAGAGTTAGGCTCAGCCTACAATGAGCAGTTCTTC; CDR3: CASSVELGSAYNEQFF
J: TRBJ1-5; V: TRBV12-3/TRBV12-4; D: -; size: few; DNA: TGTGCCAGCAGTTTAGGCATCGTGAGCAATCAGCCCCAGCATTTT; CDR3: CASSLGIVSNQPQHF
J: TRBJ2-5; V: TRBV10-3; D: -; size: -; DNA: TGTGCCATCAGTGTTGGCCCCGGGGGTTATGAGACCCAGTACTTC; CDR3: CAISVGPGGYETQYF
J: TRBJ1-2; V: TRBV29-1; D: TRBD1; size: many; DNA: TGCAGCAGCGAGACAGGGTATGGCTACACCTTC; CDR3: CSSETGYGYTF
J: TRBJ1-1; V: TRBV20-1; D: -; size: few; DNA: TGCAGTGCTAGAGGTAGAGGGGGAACTGAAGCTTTCTTT; CDR3: CSARGRGGTEAFF
J: TRBJ1-3; V: TRBV18; D: TRBD1; size: few; DNA: TGTGCCAGCTCACAAGGACAGGATAGCTCTGGAAACACCATATATTTT; CDR3: CASSQGQDSSGNTIYF
J: TRBJ2-3; V: TRBV5-1; D: -; size: -; DNA: TGCGCCAGCAGCTTGGGAGCTTCATCCACAGATACGCAGTATTTT; CDR3: CASSLGASSTDTQYF
J: TRBJ2-1; V: TRBV7-3; D: TRBD1; size: -; DNA: TGTGCCAGCAGCTTAGGGACAGAGAATGAGCAGTTCTTC; CDR3: CASSLGTENEQFF
J: TRBJ2-3; V: TRBV5-1; D: TRBD1; size: -; DNA: TGCGCCAGCAGCCGCGGGGACAGGGGTGGAGATACGCAGTATTTT; CDR3: CASSRGDRGGDTQYF
J: TRBJ2-2; V: TRBV24-1; D: -; size: -; DNA: TGTGCCACCAGCCCCATCACGAACACCGGGGAGCTGTTTTTT; CDR3: CATSPITNTGELFF
J: TRBJ2-3; V: TRBV4-2; D: -; size: -; DNA: TGTGCCAGCAGCCAAGTGGTGGGGTTAATTAGCACAGATACGCAGTATTTT; CDR3: CASSQVVGLISTDTQYF
J: TRBJ2-3; V: TRBV5-1; D: TRBD1; size: few; DNA: TGCGCCAGCAGCCCTGTCGGGACAGTAAGAGCAGATACGCAGTATTTT; CDR3: CASSPVGTVRADTQYF
J: TRBJ1-6; V: TRBV18; D: -; size: -; DNA: TGTGCCAGCTCACCATCTGGAGAGGATTCACCCCTCCACTTT; CDR3: CASSPSGEDSPLHF
J: TRBJ1-2; V: TRBV20-1; D: TRBD1; size: few; DNA: TGCAGTGCTCACGGGACAGCCAGCGATGGCTACACCTTC; CDR3: CSAHGTASDGYTF
J: TRBJ2-7; V: TRBV29-1; D: -; size: -; DNA: TGCAGCGTTGAAATAAGTCTCGAAACCCAGCAGTACTTC; CDR3: CSVEISLETQQYF
J: TRBJ2-2; V: TRBV12-3/TRBV12-4; D: TRBD2; size: few; DNA: TGTGCCAGCAAAGCTAGCGGGGGTGTTGGGGAGCTGTTTTTT; CDR3: CASKASGGVGELFF
J: TRBJ2-5; V: TRBV7-8; D: TRBD2; size: few; DNA: TGTGCCAGCAGCCGTTGGGAGGGGCGGAGTTTAGAGACCCAGTACTTC; CDR3: CASSRWEGRSLETQYF
J: TRBJ2-2; V: TRBV20-1; D: TRBD2; size: -; DNA: TGCAGTGCTAGTCGCCGGACTAGCGGGAGGGCCGCAAACACCGGGGAGCTGTTTTTT; CDR3: CSASRRTSGRAANTGELFF
J: TRBJ1-5; V: TRBV12-3/TRBV12-4; D: TRBD1; size: -; DNA: TGTGCCAGCAGTTTAAAAGGACAGGCTAGCAATCAGCCCCAGCATTTT; CDR3: CASSLKGQASNQPQHF
J: TRBJ2-1; V: TRBV29-1; D: -; size: few; DNA: TGCAGCGTTGAAGAGTACCCAGGGAGGAATGAGCAGTTCTTC; CDR3: CSVEEYPGRNEQFF
J: TRBJ2-3; V: TRBV10-3; D: TRBD1; size: -; DNA: TGTGCCAGTTCAGGGGGCCGGACAGATACGCAGTATTTT; CDR3: CASSGGRTDTQYF
J: TRBJ2-5; V: TRBV12-3/TRBV12-4; D: TRBD1; size: many; DNA: TGTGCCAGCAGTAGAGCAGGGGGCGCGGGAGAGACCCAGTACTTC; CDR3: CASSRAGGAGETQYF
J: TRBJ1-1; V: TRBV20-1; D: -; size: many; DNA: TGCAGTGCAAAGACTCGGACAGAGTCGAACGTAGCTTTCTTT; CDR3: CSAKTRTESNVAFF
J: TRBJ1-5; V: TRBV12-3/TRBV12-4; D: TRBD1; size: few; DNA: TGTGCCAGCAGTTTAGGCAGGGGGTATCAGCCCCAGCATTTT; CDR3: CASSLGRGYQPQHF
J: TRBJ1-2; V: TRBV20-1; D: -; size: many; DNA: TGCAGTGCCCGATATAGTTCTAACTATGGCTACACCTTC; CDR3: CSARYSSNYGYTF
J: TRBJ1-1; V: TRBV6-1; D: TRBD1; size: many; DNA: TGTGCCAGCAGTAAGGGTAGACAGGGAGGGCATAGAACTGAAGCTTTCTTT; CDR3: CASSKGRQGGHRTEAFF
J: TRBJ2-6; V: TRBV10-3; D: -; size: -; DNA: TGTGCCATTTCGATGAGGCAGGGGAGCTCTGGGGCCAACGTCCTGACTTTC; CDR3: CAISMRQGSSGANVLTF
J: TRBJ2-1; V: TRBV27; D: TRBD2; size: -; DNA: TGTGCCAGCACCAACAGCGGGGATCCCTACAATGAGCAGTTCTTC; CDR3: CASTNSGDPYNEQFF
J: TRBJ2-7; V: TRBV6-2/TRBV6-3; D: TRBD1; size: -; DNA: TGTGCCAGCGCTTTGGACAGGGACTCCTACGAGCAGTACTTC; CDR3: CASALDRDSYEQYF
J: TRBJ2-5; V: TRBV20-1; D: TRBD2; size: -; DNA: TGCAGTGCTGAAGCGGGGGGCCAAGAGACCCAGTACTTC; CDR3: CSAEAGGQETQYF
J: TRBJ1-1; V: TRBV9; D: -; size: -; DNA: TGTGCCAGCAGCGTAGGGCCCGTGACCGAAGCTTTCTTT; CDR3: CASSVGPVTEAFF
J: TRBJ2-7; V: TRBV6-1; D: -; size: -; DNA: TGTGCCACCTCCTGGGAACTAGCTGGTAACGAGCAGTACTTC; CDR3: CATSWELAGNEQYF
J: TRBJ2-7; V: TRBV5-1; D: TRBD2; size: many; DNA: TGCGCCAGCAGCTACCGGACTAGCGGGGCCCACCCCTACTACGAGCAGTACTTC; CDR3: CASSYRTSGAHPYYEQYF
J: TRBJ2-1; V: TRBV7-2; D: -; size: -; DNA: TGTGCCAGCAGCCGGCGTTTAGCGGCTATATCCTACAATGAGCAGTTCTTC; CDR3: CASSRRLAAISYNEQFF
J: TRBJ2-1; V: TRBV5-6; D: -; size: few; DNA: TGTGCCAGCAGCTTGTGGAGCTTCCTTGGTGGCAATGAGCAGTTCTTC; CDR3: CASSLWSFLGGNEQFF
J: TRBJ1-5; V: TRBV4-2; D: -; size: few; DNA: TGTGCCAGCAACCAAGACGGTGGGATGGACCAGCCCCAGCATTTT; CDR3: CASNQDGGMDQPQHF
J: TRBJ2-3; V: TRBV5-1; D: TRBD1; size: few; DNA: TGCGCCAGCAGCCCCGGACAGGCTCGCACAGATACGCAGTATTTT; CDR3: CASSPGQARTDTQYF
J: TRBJ1-5; V: TRBV6-2/TRBV6-3; D: -; size: few; DNA: TGTGCCAGCAGTTTTGCTCTCCCCAATCAGCCCCAGCATTTT; CDR3: CASSFALPNQPQHF